The 11 T cell receptor beta chains below were found in one sample sequenced in a study of T cells in Graves' hyperthyroidism and ophthalmopathy. What was amplified from RNA transcripts were TCR beta CDR3 regions. A set of HTBI primers served as the primers for a first-round RT-PCR of the TCR CDR3. TCRdb independently ran MiXCR on the multiplex PCR reads; one entry per CDR3 protein. In the table there are roughly 420,000 distinct CDR3 sequences, around 14% of which are singletons. The sample consisted of blood. The receptors derive from a young woman with Graves' hyperthyroidism.

This clonotype was counted ten times or more. This rearrangement joins TRBV2 to TRBJ2-3; a possible D gene is TRBD1 (5 bases). Germline lookup yields CDR1 SNHLY and CDR2 FYNNEI. Trimming pared 8 bases from V and 5 bases from J, leaving 20 bases between. The CDR3 has 15 amino acids. This chain's CDR3 is CASETDGHILDTQYF. CDR3 DNA: TGTGCCAGCGAAACGGACGGACACATATTAGATACGCAGTATTTT.

In this sample, this clonotype turned up a few times. The rearrangement links TRBV5-4 to TRBJ2-1; 8 bases match TRBD2. Germline-derived CDR1 and CDR2 are SGHNT and YYREEE (reference sequence). The CDR3 has 14 amino acids. V lost 0 bases, J lost 7 bases, and 3 bases stayed unmatched. The CDR3 spells CASSLAGGQNEQFF. For the CDR3, the DNA is TGTGCCAGCAGCTTGGCGGGGGGGCAAAATGAGCAGTTCTTC.

The rearrangement uses TRBV27 and TRBJ2-1; D unresolved. The CDR3 runs 15 residues. Trimming stripped 5 bases from V and 0 bases from J, with 11 bases between. Germline loops: CDR1 MNHEY, CDR2 SMNVEV (reference sequence). This CDR3 reads CASSSSLFSYNEQFF. The CDR3 DNA follows: TGTGCCAGCAGTAGTAGCTTATTCTCCTACAATGAGCAGTTCTTC.

The sample holds a few counts of this clonotype. The CDR3 is CASSPMARGNTEAFF. The CDR3 DNA reads as TGTGCCAGCAGCCCAATGGCCAGGGGGAACACTGAAGCTTTCTTT. This sequence joins TRBV5-6 and TRBJ1-1, with D possibly TRBD1 on 6 matching bases. Germline values: CDR1 SGHDT, CDR2 YYEEEE. Trimming shortened V by 4 bases and J by 1 base, and 14 bases separated the two germline ends. The CDR3 extends over 15 amino acids.

Only a few counts were recorded for this clonotype. The chain employs TRBV27 and TRBJ2-1; TRBD1 matches at 8 bases. CDR1 MNHEY and CDR2 SMNVEV come from the germline V gene (reference sequence). This CDR3 has 15 amino acids. Trimming cost V 5 bases and J 4 bases; bases outside gene matches: 7. The chain's CDR3 is CASSIEGTGYNEQFF. CDR3 nucleotide sequence: TGTGCCAGCAGTATAGAAGGGACAGGTTACAATGAGCAGTTCTTC.

The chain's CDR3 is CSAGDYQSSYEQYF. The CDR3 coding sequence is TGCAGTGCGGGGGACTACCAAAGCTCCTACGAGCAGTACTTC. V is TRBV20-1 and J is TRBJ2-7; 7 bases match TRBD2. The CDR3 has 14 amino acids. Trimming cost V 6 bases and J 0 bases; bases outside gene matches: 8. The germline V gene has CDR1 DFQATT and CDR2 SNEGSKA (reference sequence).

To note about this clonotype: This may arise from a read error, as a much more abundant clone is one base away. The missing conserved phenylalanine or tryptophan at the end of this CDR3 makes a read error likely. This chain uses TRBV20-1 with TRBJ2-1; 10 bases are shared with TRBD2. In germline, CDR1 is DFQATT, CDR2 SNEGSKA (reference sequence). V lost 3 bases and J lost 3; bases outside the gene matches: 5. CDR3 length: 15 amino acids. The CDR3 DNA reads TGCAGTGCTAGGTCTAGCGGGGGAATCTACAATGAGCAGTTCTCC. This codes for CSARSSGGIYNEQFS.

This clonotype was found many times. The chain joins TRBV6-2 or TRBV6-3 to TRBJ2-1; D unresolved. The germline CDR1 and CDR2 sequences are MNHEY and SVGEGT. V was pared by 4 bases and J by 0 bases, with 13 bases between. The CDR3 extends over 16 amino acids. The CDR3 sequence: CASSFTGESSYNEQFF. CDR3 DNA: TGTGCCAGCAGTTTCACCGGTGAGAGCTCCTACAATGAGCAGTTCTTC.

A word on this clonotype: A much larger clone differs from this one at a single base, so this may be a read error. The chain carries TRBV5-1 and TRBJ2-2; 9 bases are shared with TRBD1. This CDR3 contains 15 residues. From germline, CDR1 is SGHRS and CDR2 YFSETQ. In DNA form, the CDR3 reads TGCGTCAGCAGCGCGGACAGGGGTGGCACCGGGGAGCTGTTTTTT. It is translated as CVSSADRGGTGELFF.

In its sample, this clonotype was seen once. This chain links TRBV6-1 with TRBJ2-7; maybe TRBD1 (6 bases). The CDR3 sequence is 13 residues long. Germline-derived CDR1 and CDR2 are MNHNS and SASEGT. Trimming stripped 5 bases from V and 5 bases from J, with 13 bases between. The CDR3 loop is CASSTYTGHEQYF. The CDR3 coding sequence is TGTGCCAGCAGTACTTACACAGGGCACGAGCAGTACTTC.

The V gene is TRBV25-1, the J gene TRBJ2-1; D gene ambiguous. V was cut by 6 bases and J by 0 bases, with 12 bases left in between. Germline CDR1 MGHDK, CDR2 SYGVNS. This CDR3 has 15 residues. The CDR3 sequence: CASRGISSSYNEQFF. In nucleotides, the CDR3 is TGTGCCAGCAGGGGGATATCCAGCTCCTACAATGAGCAGTTCTTC.